This T cell receptor (beta chain) was found in a study of CXCR3-negative and CXCR3-positive naive CD8 T cells. Study context: The TRB read total, approximately 150 million, broke down to about 1.5 +/- 0.3 million reads per library.

Study results and limitations: Naive CXCR3-positive and CXCR3-negative cells shared similar TRBV-TRBJ usage, unlike memory cells.

Via 5' RACE with UMI labels, TRB cDNA libraries were prepared. For each CDR3 protein, TCRdb gives one entry from its re-call of the 5' RACE reads, without DNA. The record lists 35,000 to 50,000 distinct CDR3 sequences, of which the ten most abundant hold roughly 10%. CDR3 length equals 13 residues. Germline lookup yields CDR1 MDHEN and CDR2 SYDVKM. Comment on this clonotype: Its antigen is currently unknown.

This TCR was recovered from a human donor in good health. Some clones in this sample may be carry-over from other donors' samples. The chain uses TRBV28 and TRBJ2-3. Sequencing was done on a sample of memory CD8+ T cells from blood. CDR3 protein: CASSLGSTDTQYF.